This T cell receptor (beta chain) is drawn from a study of T cells in Graves' hyperthyroidism and ophthalmopathy. Study as a whole: Peripheral blood collection took place at initial diagnosis, before any treatment.

Study conclusions and caveats: A 13 V-J model separated ophthalmopathy from stable hyperthyroidism. Appearing also in blood were most of the thyroid clonotypes expanded above 0.001.

Template material for amplifying TCR beta CDR3 regions consisted of RNA transcripts. RT-PCR in the first round (using the HTBI primer set) targeted the TCR CDR3. TCRdb processed the multiplex PCR reads anew with MiXCR; each CDR3 protein has one entry. The repertoire has a few hundred thousand distinct CDR3 sequences, roughly 20% of them found once; the top ten carry around two fifths. CDR1 is ENHRY, CDR2 SYGVKD, per germline. The CDR3 runs 13 residues. Trimming stripped 3 bases from V and 7 bases from J, with 9 bases between. A remark on this clonotype: The antigen is unknown.

A Clinical Activity Score of at least 3, a NOSPECS grade of at least 4 and a duration under 3 months were recorded in the ophthalmopathy patients. The TCR was taken from a man aged 18 to 29 with Graves' ophthalmopathy. The source material was blood. The V gene is TRBV10-3, the J gene TRBJ2-2; D is uncertain. The CDR3 DNA sequence: TGTGCCATCAGTGACGAAGGGTACGGGGAGCTGTTTTTT. It yields the protein CAISDEGYGELFF.